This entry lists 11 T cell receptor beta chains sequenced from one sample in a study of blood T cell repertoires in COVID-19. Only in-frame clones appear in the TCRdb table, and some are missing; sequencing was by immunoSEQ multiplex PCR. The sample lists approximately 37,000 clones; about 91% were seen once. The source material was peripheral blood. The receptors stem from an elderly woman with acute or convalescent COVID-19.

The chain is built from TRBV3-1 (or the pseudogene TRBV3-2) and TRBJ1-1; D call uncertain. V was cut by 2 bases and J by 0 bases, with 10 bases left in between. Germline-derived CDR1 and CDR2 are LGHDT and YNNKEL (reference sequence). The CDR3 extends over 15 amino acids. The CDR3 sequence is CASSQQFGVNTEAFF. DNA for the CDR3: TGTGCCAGCAGCCAACAATTCGGGGTGAACACTGAAGCTTTCTTT.

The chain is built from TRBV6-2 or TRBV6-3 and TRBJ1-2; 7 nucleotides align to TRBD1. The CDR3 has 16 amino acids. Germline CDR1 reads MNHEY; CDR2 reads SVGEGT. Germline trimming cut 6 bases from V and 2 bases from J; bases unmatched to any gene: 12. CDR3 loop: CASSQDRSVRNYGYTF. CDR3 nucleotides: TGTGCCAGCAGCCAGGACAGGAGCGTGCGGAACTATGGCTACACCTTC.

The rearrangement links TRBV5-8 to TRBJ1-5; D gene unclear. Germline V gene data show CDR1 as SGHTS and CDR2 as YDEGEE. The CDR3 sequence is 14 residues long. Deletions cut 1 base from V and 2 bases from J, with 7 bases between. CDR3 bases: TGTGCCAGCAGCTTGCGGCAGGGCAATCAGCCCCAGCATTTT. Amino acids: CASSLRQGNQPQHF.

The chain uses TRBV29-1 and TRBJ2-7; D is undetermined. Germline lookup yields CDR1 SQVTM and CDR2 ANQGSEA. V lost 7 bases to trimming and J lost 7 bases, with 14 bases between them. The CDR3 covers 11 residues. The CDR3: CSASTSGEQYF. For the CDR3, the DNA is TGCAGCGCTTCGACATCTGGGGAGCAGTACTTC.

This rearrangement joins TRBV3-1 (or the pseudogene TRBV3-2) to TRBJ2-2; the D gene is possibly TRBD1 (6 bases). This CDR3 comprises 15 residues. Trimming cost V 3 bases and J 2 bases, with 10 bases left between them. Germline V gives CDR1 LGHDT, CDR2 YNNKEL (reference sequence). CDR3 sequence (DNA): TGTGCCAGCAGCCACGGGACACTTAACACCGGGGAGCTGTTTTTT. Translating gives CASSHGTLNTGELFF.

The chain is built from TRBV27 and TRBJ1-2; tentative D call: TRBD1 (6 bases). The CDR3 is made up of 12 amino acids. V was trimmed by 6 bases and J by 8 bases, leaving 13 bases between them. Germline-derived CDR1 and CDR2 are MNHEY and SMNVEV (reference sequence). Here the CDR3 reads CASRTQGRGYTF. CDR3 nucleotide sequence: TGTGCCAGCAGAACACAGGGCCGGGGCTACACCTTC.

The CDR3 spells CASSEFDKPGQRLYGYTF. CDR3 coding DNA: TGCGCCAGCAGTGAGTTTGACAAACCGGGACAGCGACTTTATGGCTACACCTTC. V usage is TRBV10-1 and J usage is TRBJ1-2; 7 bases agree with TRBD1. The CDR3 runs to 18 residues. V shed 1 base and J 5 bases; nucleotides not matched to a gene: 16. Germline assignment: CDR1 WNHNN and CDR2 SYGVQD (reference sequence).

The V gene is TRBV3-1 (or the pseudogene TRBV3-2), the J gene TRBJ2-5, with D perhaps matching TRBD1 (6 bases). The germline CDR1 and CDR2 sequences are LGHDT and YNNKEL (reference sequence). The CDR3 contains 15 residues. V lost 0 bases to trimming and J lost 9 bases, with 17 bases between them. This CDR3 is CASSQDTGYWKAQYF. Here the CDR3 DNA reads TGTGCCAGCAGCCAAGATACAGGGTATTGGAAGGCCCAGTACTTC.

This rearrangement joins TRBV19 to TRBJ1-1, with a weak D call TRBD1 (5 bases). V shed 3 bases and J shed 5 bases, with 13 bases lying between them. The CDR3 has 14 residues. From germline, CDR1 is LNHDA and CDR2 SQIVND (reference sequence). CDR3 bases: TGTGCCAGTAGTATTAGACCCAGGGTTACTGAAGCTTTCTTT. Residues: CASSIRPRVTEAFF.

DNA for the CDR3: TGTGCCAGCAGCTTGACAGCGAGCAATCAGCCCCAGCATTTT. This codes for CASSLTASNQPQHF. The V call is TRBV6-5, the J call TRBJ1-5; weak D call: TRBD1 (5 bases). There are 14 residues in the CDR3. Germline V gene lookup returns CDR1 MNHEY and CDR2 SVGAGI. The V gene lost 6 bases and the J gene lost 1 base, with 10 bases spanning the gap.

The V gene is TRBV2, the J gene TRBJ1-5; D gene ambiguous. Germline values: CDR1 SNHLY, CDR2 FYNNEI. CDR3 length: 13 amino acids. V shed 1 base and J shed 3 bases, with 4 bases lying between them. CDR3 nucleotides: TGTGCCAGCAGTGAAGACAACAATCAGCCCCAGCATTTT. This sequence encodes CASSEDNNQPQHF.